This T cell receptor beta chain was retrieved from a study of identical twins. Study results and caveats: Models predicted less out-of-frame TCR alpha sharing in monozygotic twins than was found.

Healthy Caucasians, and only they, were the donors. TCRdb re-called the 5' RACE reads with MiXCR, one entry per CDR3 protein. The top ten hold around 0.98% of the sample, which has about 720,000 distinct CDR3 sequences, more than 6.5% seen once. CDR3 length: 15 amino acids. CDR1 and CDR2 from the germline V gene are SNHLY and FYNNEI. Trimming pared 5 bases from V and 7 bases from J, leaving 21 bases between. Of note for this clonotype: What it binds is not known.

Separately, the same data were catalogued under a study of yellow fever vaccine responses in identical twins.

This TCR derives from a young woman in good health. The J gene is TRBJ2-7, the V gene TRBV2, with D unclear. The sequenced sample consisted of PBMCs. The CDR3 DNA follows: TGTGCCAGCAGTAAAAAAAAACCATCCTTAGAGGAGCAGTACTTC. Encoded protein: CASSKKKPSLEEQYF.